Below, one TCR beta chain is given with its context. This clonotype has only a few counts. Its antigen specificity is not known. No base qualities exist here, and no much larger clone lies one base off it. Separate amplification of TCR alpha and beta chain libraries was performed from the second PCR step onward. CMV status of each donor was established by measuring IFNgamma production from CD4+ T cells after fresh PBMCs were stimulated overnight with CMV viral lysate. Using Miltenyi beads, CD4 T cells were first positively selected, and CD8 T cells were then positively selected from the CD4-negative fraction. After staining for CD3, CD4, CD8, CD45RA, CD27 and a live/dead dye, cells were sorted on a BD Aria II into four subsets based on CD45RA and CD27. Blood was obtained from a few healthy volunteers, and the blood from each volunteer was fractionated into CD4 and CD8 T cells and subsequently into four differentiation subsets. Approximately 130 ml of peripheral blood was drawn per donor, and PBMC were isolated by Ficoll-Paque PLUS density-gradient centrifugation. After sorting, cells were lysed in RLT buffer, RNA was extracted using a Qiagen RNeasy kit, and the extracted RNA was stored at -80 degrees C.

This entry is derived from a study of naive and memory T cell subsets (dated by TCRdb to 2016 to 2017). With regard to the full study: Sorted naive and memory T cell subsets from peripheral blood were analyzed in the study using a UMI-based, open-source pipeline for TCR alpha and beta sequencing. RNA was DNase-treated and reverse transcribed with TCR constant-region primers, mostly using SuperScript III. The results of the functional CMV T cell responses matched the IgG serology results in every case.

Libraries were constructed by UMI-ligation and nested PCR. To cover both TRBC1 and TRBC2, the beta constant-region primer consisted of an equimolar mix of two oligonucleotides. The ligated cDNA went through four rounds of PCR with nested alpha and beta constant-region primers together with the SP2 primer. T4 RNA ligase 1 ligated a single-stranded oligonucleotide carrying the SP2 primer and a 12-nucleotide UMI to the cDNA 3' end. The ligation reaction was kept at 16 degrees C for about 19-25 hours. PCR2 was typically run as a SYBR Green qPCR and stopped at a predetermined threshold to prevent over-amplification. Every purification after the first one was done using Agencourt AMPure XP magnetic beads. Libraries were quantified by Qubit and checked on a TapeStation, where a main peak was expected near 650 bp. Sequencing of the pooled libraries was done on an Illumina MiSeq using v2 2x251 paired-end kits, which typically yielded about 1-2.3 million reads per sample. Each sample library was pooled at approximately 4 nM, and roughly 5-8% PhiX was included to improve cluster recognition. As for the authors' bioinformatics: V and J genes were assigned to Demultiplexor-processed FASTQ reads by Decombinator through tag matching, with a single base-pair mismatch being allowed. UMIs were used by Collapsinator to correct both sequencing errors and frequency errors arising from PCR heterogeneity. TCRs were translated and CDR3s were extracted from the conserved cysteine to the FGXG phenylalanine by CDR3Translator, with non-productive sequences being flagged. Repertoires were subsampled to equal numbers of UMI-defined TCRs before Gini, Shannon entropy and inverse Simpson indices were calculated. Clonotype abundance distributions were fitted to a power law by maximum likelihood within the linear range. When run on a single naive CD8 sample, MIGEC and the pipeline yielded similar UMI counts, similar unique TCR numbers and similar clonal distributions. One analysis removed from the naive repertoire any naive TCRs that were also found in any memory subset from the same donor. Repertoires were searched for about 7,300 CMV-associated CDR3 sequences compiled from VDJdb and a published dataset. TCRdb reprocessing: public reads trimmed at Q25 with fastp, clones called with MiXCR, in-frame beta chains kept. Records with the same CDR3 protein are collapsed into one entry carrying the most frequent genes and DNA. These V and J calls are TCRdb output, not the study's own analysis. The table for this sample lists around 83,000 distinct CDR3 sequences; approximately 10% of them were counted only once. Around 0.13% of the sample comes from the top ten.

Overall study outcomes, separate from this receptor: Gini index rose and Shannon and inverse Simpson diversity fell from naive through CM, EM and EMRA in both CD4 and CD8 cells. Naive repertoires, especially CD8, contained a few larger clonotypes, possibly memory cells re-expressing CD45RA. The repertoire findings for the naive and memory subsets could not be validated against a ground truth because none was available. RNA-based TCR counts may be affected by expression changes linked to T cell activation and differentiation. Single alpha or beta chain sequences, rather than paired alpha/beta receptors, were used to define clonotypes. TCR abundance followed a power law whose exponent differed between naive and memory subsets but was consistent across the three individuals. After error correction, only a single occurrence was seen for over 85% of naive TCR sequences, so much steeper abundance distributions were produced than in memory subsets.

Per the germline V gene (reference sequence), DFQATT is the CDR1 and SNEGSKA is the CDR2. The CDR3, cysteine through phenylalanine, is 16 amino acids long. The entry retains the CDR3 DNA only, 48 bases that are in frame from base 1. Trimming takes 0 bases off V and 6 bases off J; junction bases not matched to a gene: 9. Sequencing used naive CD4+ T cells from blood. The label giving this sample's cell subset or site can be read as: naive T cells, CD45RA high CD27+. The TCR sequence derives from a human donor in good health. The chain is assembled from TRBV20-1 and TRBJ2-1, and 9 junction bases match TRBD2. The CDR3 protein sequence reads: CSARDFRGLAVNEQFF. The nucleotides are TGCAGTGCTAGAGATTTTAGGGGACTAGCCGTCAATGAGCAGTTCTTC.